What follows are 27 T cell receptor beta chains derived from one specimen sequenced in a study of shared clonotypes between healthy human individuals. TCRdb keeps only in-frame clones here, not all; method: immunoSEQ multiplex PCR. Of about 340,000 clones listed, 70% to 75% are singletons. The sequencing sample was made of memory CD4+ T cells sorted from blood. Subset indicated: CD45RA-negative fraction. These receptors were obtained from a man aged 25 to 40 in good health.

The rearrangement uses TRBV4-2 and TRBJ2-1, with 10 bases lining up with TRBD2. The CDR3 is 18 amino acids. Germline V gives CDR1 LGHNA, CDR2 YNFKEQ. Trimming cost V 5 bases and J 5 bases; bases outside gene matches: 15. The CDR3 loop is CASSMDDEGLASHNEQFF. As DNA, the CDR3 is TGTGCCAGCAGCATGGACGACGAGGGACTAGCGAGCCACAATGAGCAGTTCTTC.

The V gene is TRBV10-2, the J gene TRBJ1-1, with 7 bases matching TRBD1. The CDR3 contains 15 residues. The junction had 8 bases not matched to a gene; V was cut back by 6 bases and J by 1 base. Germline V gene sequence: CDR1 WSHSY, CDR2 SAAADI. The CDR3 sequence is CASRIDRATNTEAFF. DNA of the CDR3: TGCGCCAGCAGAATCGACAGGGCTACGAACACTGAAGCTTTCTTT.

V gene TRBV14 combines with J gene TRBJ2-3; the D gene could be TRBD1 or TRBD2 (5 bases each). Looked up from germline, CDR1 is SGHDN and CDR2 is FVKESK. There are 15 residues in the CDR3. Trimming stripped 5 bases from V and 2 bases from J, with 14 bases between. CDR3 amino acids: CASSVQRGATDTQYF. CDR3 in DNA: TGTGCCAGCAGCGTCCAGAGAGGGGCCACAGATACGCAGTATTTT.

This clone was seen more than once but under ten times. The genes are TRBV11-3 and TRBJ2-1; no firm D call. Per the germline V gene, CDR1 is SGHNT and CDR2 is YENEEA. The CDR3 extends over 13 amino acids. Deletions cut 4 bases from V and 5 bases from J, with 9 bases between. The CDR3 nucleotides are TGTGCCAGCAGCTCCGACGTAGACAATGAGCAGTTCTTC. Protein product: CASSSDVDNEQFF.

The V and J genes are TRBV11-3 and TRBJ2-2; no clear D gene. The CDR3 is 14 amino acids. Germline V gene data show CDR1 as SGHNT and CDR2 as YENEEA. V dropped 3 bases and J dropped 6 bases, with 11 bases sitting between them. The chain's CDR3 is CASSFYERPGELFF. The CDR3 DNA reads TGTGCCAGCAGCTTTTACGAGAGACCCGGGGAGCTGTTTTTT.

The chain joins TRBV19 to TRBJ2-7; 7 nucleotides match TRBD2. The CDR3 is 13 residues long. V trimming: 4 bases; J trimming: 6 bases; junction bases outside the gene matches: 6. The V gene's germline CDR1 is LNHDA and CDR2 SQIVND (reference sequence). As DNA, the CDR3 is TGTGCCAGTAGTACGCAGCGGGACGGCGAGCAGTACTTC. It is translated as CASSTQRDGEQYF.

This clone was observed many times. The chain links TRBV14 to TRBJ2-2, with D hard to call. This CDR3 region has 14 residues. Deletions cut 4 bases from V and 10 bases from J, with 16 bases between. In germline, CDR1 is SGHDN, CDR2 FVKESK. The CDR3 loop is CASSPLKDPSELFF. Written as DNA, the CDR3 is TGTGCCAGCAGCCCTCTAAAGGACCCCTCGGAGCTGTTTTTT. The full variable domain, completed using reference TRBV14 and TRBJ2-2, is EAGVTQFPSHSVIEKGQTVTLRCDPISGHDNLYWYRRVMGKEIKFLLHFVKESKQDESGMPNNRFLAERTGGTYSTLKVQPAELEDSGVYFCASSPLKDPSELFFGEGSRLTVL.

This chain links TRBV9 with TRBJ1-1, with 7 positions matching TRBD1. The V and J ends lost 2 bases and 1 base, in that order; junction bases with no gene match: 2. Per the germline V gene, CDR1 is SGDLS and CDR2 is YYNGEE. This CDR3 is built from 14 residues. The CDR3 DNA reads as TGTGCCAGCAGCGTGGGACAGAGGAACACTGAAGCTTTCTTT. Its translation is CASSVGQRNTEAFF.

The J gene is TRBJ2-2, the V gene TRBV28, with 9 bases fitting TRBD1. The V gene end was trimmed by 7 bases and the J gene end by 7 bases; junction bases not matched to a gene: 16. The germline gives CDR1 MDHEN, CDR2 SYDVKM. The CDR3 spans 17 residues. The CDR3 loop is CASNGPGTGYTSGELFF. CDR3 DNA sequence: TGTGCCAGCAATGGTCCCGGGACAGGGTATACAAGCGGGGAGCTGTTTTTT.

The V call is TRBV2, the J call TRBJ2-5; D could derive from TRBD1 or TRBD2 (5 bases each). The CDR3 totals 15 residues. Germline values: CDR1 SNHLY, CDR2 FYNNEI. V shed 7 bases and J shed 3 bases, with 18 bases lying between them. CDR3: CASTLTGAPEETQYF. In DNA, the CDR3 is TGTGCCAGCACCCTAACCGGGGCCCCTGAAGAGACCCAGTACTTC.

J is TRBJ2-7 and V is TRBV7-9, with D possibly TRBD2 on 5 matching bases. The CDR3 contains 13 residues. Germline CDR1 SEHNR, CDR2 FQNEAQ (reference sequence). Trimming took off 2 bases at V and 3 bases at J, with 8 bases between the two ends. The CDR3 loop is CASSLLAGYEQYF. DNA of the CDR3: TGTGCCAGCAGCTTACTAGCTGGCTACGAGCAGTACTTC.

The chain is built from TRBV5-4 and TRBJ2-3, with D possibly matching TRBD2 (7 bases). The V end lost 0 bases, the J end lost 3 bases, and 17 bases lay between the germline ends. Germline V gene sequence: CDR1 SGHNT, CDR2 YYREEE (reference sequence). This CDR3 has 17 amino acids. The CDR3, as DNA: TGTGCCAGCAGCTTGGAGGGGGGCGGGAGAGGGACAGATACGCAGTATTTT. Its translation: CASSLEGGGRGTDTQYF.

The chain joins TRBV5-4 to TRBJ2-1, with D perhaps matching TRBD2 (6 bases). V was clipped by 2 bases and J by 10 bases, with 10 bases between them. The CDR3 runs to 12 residues. CDR1 is SGHNT, CDR2 YYREEE, per germline (reference sequence). CDR3 DNA sequence: TGTGCCAGCAGCTTCTCGGGAGAGGAGCAGTTCTTC. This gives the protein CASSFSGEEQFF.

The V gene is TRBV7-9, the J gene TRBJ2-7; 8 positions match TRBD1. CDR1 is SEHNR, CDR2 FQNEAQ, per germline (reference sequence). Trimming removed 8 bases from V and 4 bases from J; junction bases left unmatched: 13. This CDR3 has 15 amino acids. The CDR3 DNA reads as TGTGCCAGCTCCCGTCCGCGGACAGGGCGGTACGAGCAGTACTTC. It is translated as CASSRPRTGRYEQYF.

This clone was seen only a few times. This chain links TRBV6-1 with TRBJ2-1, with D uncertain. V lost 2 bases and J lost 0, with 17 bases in between. The CDR3 has 18 residues. Germline V gives CDR1 MNHNS, CDR2 SASEGT. This CDR3 is CASSERVRAASSYNEQFF. CDR3 DNA: TGTGCCAGCAGTGAAAGAGTTCGGGCTGCTAGCTCCTACAATGAGCAGTTCTTC.

V gene TRBV5-6 combines with J gene TRBJ2-7; the D is unclear. The CDR3 covers 13 residues. Germline V gene data show CDR1 as SGHDT and CDR2 as YYEEEE. Trimming stripped 3 bases from V and 5 bases from J, with 12 bases between. CDR3 amino acids: CASSSWVSDEQYF. The CDR3 DNA sequence: TGTGCCAGCAGCTCTTGGGTTAGTGACGAGCAGTACTTC.

The chain has TRBV2 and TRBJ1-2, with D unresolved. V was trimmed by 4 bases and J by 2 bases, leaving 8 bases between them. CDR1 is SNHLY, CDR2 FYNNEI, per germline. This CDR3 region has 13 residues. The CDR3 DNA reads TGTGCCAGCAGTGTAGTGATAAACTATGGCTACACCTTC. Its protein product is CASSVVINYGYTF.

J is TRBJ1-5 and V is TRBV28; possible D gene TRBD1, 6 bases. Germline V gene data show CDR1 as MDHEN and CDR2 as SYDVKM. The CDR3 covers 17 residues. With 6 bases removed from V and 0 bases from J, the gap between germline ends came to 18 bases. The CDR3 DNA reads TGTGCCAGCAGCCCTATTATGACAGGATATAGCAATCAGCCCCAGCATTTT. Its protein is CASSPIMTGYSNQPQHF.

The gene calls are TRBV5-3 and TRBJ1-1, with 7 bases identical to TRBD1. Being an ORF, TRBV5-3 has a function that is uncertain. The CDR3 extends over 18 amino acids. V shed 4 bases, J shed 1 base, and the junction held 16 bases outside the gene matches. The CDR3 DNA follows: TGTGCCAGAAGCACCCTAAAACCGTACAGGGGAGCGAACACTGAAGCTTTCTTT. It codes for CARSTLKPYRGANTEAFF.

V usage is TRBV27 and J usage is TRBJ2-7, with 8 bases aligning to TRBD1. Germline V gives CDR1 MNHEY, CDR2 SMNVEV (reference sequence). CDR3 length: 13 amino acids. With 6 bases clipped from V and 4 bases from J, the junction kept 5 bases outside the gene matches. CDR3 loop: CASRWTGKYEQYF. DNA for the CDR3: TGTGCCAGCAGGTGGACAGGGAAATACGAGCAGTACTTC.

This clone was counted many times. The CDR3 reads CASSEADAGGKTQYF. In DNA form, the CDR3 reads TGTGCCAGCAGTGAAGCGGATGCAGGGGGGAAGACCCAGTACTTC. The V gene is TRBV6-1, the J gene TRBJ2-5, with D perhaps matching TRBD1 (7 bases). The CDR3 totals 15 residues. V was pared by 0 bases and J by 6 bases, with 14 bases between. Germline V CDR1 and CDR2: MNHNS, SASEGT.

The chain is built from TRBV5-1 and TRBJ2-3, with D possibly matching TRBD1 (6 bases). V was pared by 4 bases and J by 6 bases, with 15 bases between. Looked up from germline, CDR1 is SGHRS and CDR2 is YFSETQ. CDR3 length: 14 amino acids. The DNA of the CDR3 is TGCGCCAGCAGCCGGGATAGGGGGTTTGATACGCAGTATTTT. Amino acids: CASSRDRGFDTQYF.

This clone was detected ten times or more. The sample has other DNA sequences that encode this CDR3 too. J is TRBJ2-7 and V is TRBV5-1; maybe TRBD1 (5 bases). Trimming cost V 4 bases and J 3 bases, with 8 bases left between them. CDR1 and CDR2 (germline): SGHRS, YFSETQ. The CDR3 totals 12 residues. The CDR3 DNA follows: TGCGCCAGCAGCCGAGACAGCTACGAGCAGTACTTC. It codes for CASSRDSYEQYF. Looking up the rest from reference TRBV5-1 and TRBJ2-7 gives the full variable domain: KAGVTQTPRYLIKTRGQQVTLSCSPISGHRSVSWYQQTPGQGLQFLFEYFSETQRNKGNFPGRFSGRQFSNSRSEMNVSTLELGDSALYLCASSRDSYEQYFGPGTRLTVT.

V usage is TRBV10-3 and J usage is TRBJ1-2; the match to TRBD1 covers 8 bases. The CDR3 totals 17 residues. V was pared by 0 bases and J by 0 bases, with 6 bases of the junction left unmatched. CDR1 is ENHRY and CDR2 is SYGVKD in the germline V gene. In DNA form, the CDR3 reads TGTGCCATCAGTGAGTCGCCGGGACAGGCGACTAACTATGGCTACACCTTC. Translation: CAISESPGQATNYGYTF.

The rearrangement links TRBV11-2 to TRBJ2-1; D not resolved. V was cut by 4 bases and J by 12 bases, with 16 bases left in between. The CDR3 totals 13 residues. Germline-derived CDR1 and CDR2 are SGHAT and FQNNGV. The CDR3 nucleotides read TGTGCCAGCAGCTCTATCACGCCGGGTCGGCAGTTCTTC. Protein product: CASSSITPGRQFF.

CDR3 loop: CASNTDQPNEQFF. The DNA of the CDR3 is TGCGCCAGCAACACCGACCAGCCCAATGAGCAGTTCTTC. This chain links TRBV5-1 with TRBJ2-1; unclear D gene. The CDR3 loop spans 13 amino acids. The V and J ends lost 6 bases and 6 bases respectively, with 13 bases between them. CDR1 is SGHRS, CDR2 YFSETQ, per germline.

This clone was detected a few times. This rearrangement joins TRBV2 to TRBJ1-5; D is unclear. The CDR3 consists of 13 residues. The germline gives CDR1 SNHLY, CDR2 FYNNEI. V dropped 4 bases and J dropped 7 bases, with 11 bases sitting between them. The CDR3 DNA sequence: TGTGCCAGCAGTGGTGATGGGCCCCAGCCCCAGCATTTT. Protein product: CASSGDGPQPQHF.